This entry lists 8 T cell receptor beta chains sequenced from one sample in a study of neoadjuvant nivolumab and ipilimumab in lung cancer. Sequencing was performed with immunoSEQ multiplex PCR; in TCRdb, only in-frame clones are kept and a portion is missing. The repertoire holds 30,000 or so clones, with about nine tenths as singletons. Sample: peripheral blood, taken after neoadjuvant nivolumab, alone or with ipilimumab, at or shortly before surgery. The receptors shown here come from an adult with non-small cell lung cancer.

The chain carries TRBV7-9 and TRBJ2-7, with 9 bases identical to TRBD1. Germline values: CDR1 SEHNR, CDR2 FQNEAQ (reference sequence). Trimming took 4 bases from V and 11 from J; bases not matched to a gene: 15. The CDR3 sequence is 15 residues long. CDR3 protein: CASSSGTGILRAEYF. The CDR3 DNA reads as TGTGCCAGCAGCTCCGGGACAGGGATCTTACGAGCGGAGTACTTC.

The chain recombines TRBV2 with TRBJ1-1, with unresolved D. This CDR3 comprises 15 residues. Germline-derived CDR1 and CDR2 are SNHLY and FYNNEI. Between the trimmed V and J ends, which lost 7 bases and 1 base, there was a span of 16 bases. The CDR3 region has the DNA TGTGCCAGCAAACGAACGGCCACACGGAACACTGAAGCTTTCTTT. Its translation is CASKRTATRNTEAFF.

The chain's CDR3 is CASSLGGLAGGKYF. The CDR3 DNA reads TGTGCCAGCAGCTTAGGGGGACTAGCGGGGGGAAAGTACTTC. The rearrangement links TRBV7-9 to TRBJ2-7; 15 nucleotides line up with TRBD2. Germline V lookup: CDR1 SEHNR, CDR2 FQNEAQ (reference sequence). The trim removed 1 base at V and 11 bases at J, leaving 3 bases unmatched. This CDR3 is 14 amino acids long.

This sequence joins TRBV6-1 and TRBJ1-2, with D possibly matching TRBD1 (6 bases). From germline, CDR1 is MNHNS and CDR2 SASEGT. The CDR3 has 13 amino acids. V lost 7 bases and J 4 bases, leaving 13 bases between the germline ends. CDR3 in amino acids: CASNSQGTYGYTF. The CDR3 DNA reads as TGTGCCAGCAACTCACAGGGTACCTATGGCTACACCTTC.

The chain carries TRBV7-2 and TRBJ2-7, with D tentatively TRBD1 (6 bases). The V end lost 5 bases, the J end lost 0 bases, and 11 bases lay between the germline ends. Germline CDR1 and CDR2: SGHTA and FQGNSA. The CDR3 is 14 amino acids. CDR3 bases: TGTGCCAGCAGCGTCCGGGACAACTCCTACGAGCAGTACTTC. Translating it yields CASSVRDNSYEQYF.

This clone was found a few times. V is TRBV4-1 and J is TRBJ2-7; no definite D call. This CDR3 is built from 13 residues. V was trimmed by 0 bases and J by 6 bases, leaving 9 bases between them. Germline CDR1 is MGHRA and CDR2 is YSYEKL. The CDR3, as DNA: TGCGCCAGCAGCCAAGATCCCTTCCTCGAGCAGTACTTC. Translation: CASSQDPFLEQYF.

V and J are TRBV14 and TRBJ2-1; D may be TRBD2 (5 bases). CDR1 is SGHDN, CDR2 FVKESK, per germline. V gave up 4 bases and J gave up 0 bases, with 7 bases separating them. This CDR3 spans 14 amino acids. This CDR3 is CASSLGSSYNEQFF. As DNA, the CDR3 is TGTGCCAGCAGCCTGGGGAGCTCCTACAATGAGCAGTTCTTC.

The chain joins TRBV5-1 to TRBJ2-3; D possibly corresponds to TRBD2 (5 bases). CDR3 length: 13 residues. The V and J ends lost 6 bases and 6 bases respectively, with 14 bases between them. CDR1 is SGHRS, CDR2 YFSETQ, per germline. CDR3 nucleotides: TGCGCCAGCACAGGACTGCTAAGGGATACGCAGTATTTT. Encoded protein: CASTGLLRDTQYF.